This T cell receptor beta chain emerged from a study of OX40 agonist ivuxolimab in advanced cancers. Study at large: Ivuxolimab, which is an agonistic anti-OX40 (CD134) antibody, was administered to the patients. Partial responses were achieved by three patients: one hepatocellular carcinoma, two cutaneous melanoma.

General observations from the study: Relative to CD4+ cells, CD8+ T cells on average had more expanded clones.

Worth noting for this clone: The antigen is undetermined.

Sequencing used immunoSEQ multiplex PCR; TCRdb keeps in-frame clones, though not all of them. The sample holds over 65,000 clones; approximately 90% are singletons and the top ten take roughly 9.6%. The germline CDR1 and CDR2 sequences are DFQATT and SNEGSKA (reference sequence). The CDR3 extends over 10 amino acids. The sample was CD4+ or CD8+ T cells sorted from blood, taken in a trial of the OX40 agonist ivuxolimab. This TCR came from an adult with an advanced solid tumor such as melanoma, head and neck, liver or kidney cancer. The rearrangement links TRBV20-1 to TRBJ2-7, with no clear D. CDR3: CGRSTYEQYF. CDR3 DNA: TGCGGAAGATCTACCTACGAGCAGTACTTC.